The 15 T cell receptor beta chains given below trace back to one sample, sequenced in a study of blood T cell repertoires in COVID-19. Measured with immunoSEQ multiplex PCR; TCRdb has only the in-frame clones, and not every one. The sample comprises hundreds of thousands of clones, about nine tenths of which are singletons, and about 8.9% rests with the top ten. The sample consisted of PBMCs or T cells enriched from blood (not recorded which). The source is a woman between 18 and 29 years old who had recovered from COVID-19.

This chain connects TRBV18 to TRBJ1-3; 9 bases agree with TRBD1. V shed 4 bases, J shed 1 base, and the junction held 5 bases outside the gene matches. The CDR3 consists of 16 residues. Germline V gene sequence: CDR1 KGHSH, CDR2 LQKENI. The CDR3 sequence is CASSHTGTGSGNTIYF. Here the CDR3 DNA reads TGTGCCAGCTCACACACCGGGACAGGGTCTGGAAACACCATATATTTT. Variable domain in full (rest from reference TRBV18 and TRBJ1-3): NAGVMQNPRHLVRRRGQEARLRCSPMKGHSHVYWYRQLPEEGLKFMVYLQKENIIDESGMPKERFSAEFPKEGPSILRIQQVVRGDSAAYFCASSHTGTGSGNTIYFGEGSWLTVV.

This clone is a singleton in its sample. This chain connects TRBV5-4 to TRBJ2-7, with TRBD2 matching over 8 bases. The length of the CDR3 is 16 residues. Germline-derived CDR1 and CDR2 are SGHNT and YYREEE (reference sequence). With 3 bases clipped from V and 4 bases from J, the junction kept 12 bases outside the gene matches. CDR3 sequence: CASSSIGAGDTYEQYF. DNA of the CDR3: TGTGCCAGCAGCTCCATCGGAGCGGGAGATACATACGAGCAGTACTTC.

This CDR3 is CASSQGGSQNTEAFF. CDR3 in DNA: TGTGCCAGCAGCCAAGGGGGCAGCCAGAACACTGAAGCTTTCTTT. The chain links TRBV4-2 to TRBJ1-1; D possibly corresponds to TRBD1 (5 bases). V was cut by 1 base and J by 1 base, with 10 bases left in between. The CDR3 is made up of 15 amino acids. Germline CDR1 reads LGHNA; CDR2 reads YNFKEQ.

The CDR3 reads CASSLPRRGTSYEQYF. The CDR3 nucleotides read TGTGCCAGCAGTTTACCCAGGCGGGGGACCTCCTACGAGCAGTACTTC. This chain connects TRBV6-2 or TRBV6-3 to TRBJ2-7; 7 bases line up with TRBD2. The V gene's germline CDR1 is MNHEY and CDR2 SVGEGT. The V gene end was trimmed by 4 bases and the J gene end by 0 bases; junction bases not matched to a gene: 9. The CDR3 extends over 16 amino acids.

This clone was observed a few times. The genes are TRBV5-8 and TRBJ2-5; D perhaps matches TRBD2 (5 bases). Trimming removed 4 bases from V and 5 bases from J, with 9 bases in between. In germline, CDR1 is SGHTS, CDR2 YDEGEE. The CDR3 length is 12 residues. CDR3 in DNA: TGTGCCAGCAGCAGGCGGGTGGAGACCCAGTACTTC. Its translation is CASSRRVETQYF.

This clone was seen repeatedly, ten times or more. V usage is TRBV2 and J usage is TRBJ1-2; no definite D call. CDR1 and CDR2 from the germline V gene are SNHLY and FYNNEI. V was pared by 3 bases and J by 6 bases, with 17 bases between. CDR3 length: 15 residues. CDR3 in DNA: TGTGCCAGCAGTGAGGCGGAGCAAACGGTGCATGGCTACACCTTC. Amino acid sequence: CASSEAEQTVHGYTF.

The chain carries TRBV28 and TRBJ1-4; possibly TRBD1 for D (6 bases). Per germline, CDR1 MDHEN and CDR2 SYDVKM. Trimming cost V 5 bases and J 6 bases, with 13 bases left between them. The CDR3 is made up of 14 amino acids. The CDR3 nucleotides read TGTGCCAGCAGTAGGGGGATCGTGGATGAAAAACTGTTTTTT. Protein: CASSRGIVDEKLFF.

The rearrangement uses TRBV25-1 and TRBJ1-5; D is ambiguous. This CDR3 spans 13 amino acids. Germline CDR1 reads MGHDK; CDR2 reads SYGVNS. V dropped 4 bases and J dropped 4 bases, with 8 bases sitting between them. In DNA, the CDR3 is TGTGCCAGCAGTGCCGGGAAAAATCAGCCCCAGCATTTT. It is translated as CASSAGKNQPQHF.

The rearrangement uses TRBV5-8 and TRBJ1-5; D remains ambiguous. V was trimmed by 1 base and J by 0 bases, leaving 8 bases between them. The germline V gene encodes CDR1 SGHTS and CDR2 YDEGEE. The CDR3 is made up of 15 amino acids. The CDR3 sequence is CASSLYVYSNQPQHF. The CDR3 coding sequence is TGTGCCAGCAGCTTGTATGTTTATAGCAATCAGCCCCAGCATTTT. Full variable domain (rest looked up from reference TRBV5-8 and TRBJ1-5): EAGVTQSPTHLIKTRGQQATLRCSPISGHTSVYWYQQALGLGLQFLLWYDEGEERNRGNFPPRFSGRQFPNYSSELNVNALELEDSALYLCASSLYVYSNQPQHFGDGTRLSIL.

The rearrangement joins TRBV6-8 to TRBJ2-5; TRBD1 might be the D (6 bases). Germline CDR1 and CDR2: MNHGY and SAAAGT. The CDR3 runs to 12 residues. V was trimmed by 8 bases and J by 5 bases, leaving 12 bases between them. The CDR3 sequence is CASPTGMETQYF. For the CDR3, the DNA is TGTGCCAGCCCCACAGGGATGGAGACCCAGTACTTC.

The CDR3 sequence is CASSNPGQDLGYTF. CDR3 coding DNA: TGTGCCAGTAGTAACCCGGGACAAGATCTTGGCTACACCTTC. The J gene is TRBJ1-2, the V gene TRBV19, with D perhaps TRBD1 (6 bases). CDR1 and CDR2 (germline): LNHDA, SQIVND (reference sequence). Trimming shortened V by 4 bases and J by 7 bases, and 16 bases separated the two germline ends. The CDR3 consists of 14 residues. Looking up the rest from reference TRBV19 and TRBJ1-2 gives the full variable domain: DGGITQSPKYLFRKEGQNVTLSCEQNLNHDAMYWYRQDPGQGLRLIYYSQIVNDFQKGDIAEGYSVSREKKESFPLTVTSAQKNPTAFYLCASSNPGQDLGYTFGSGTRLTVV.

J is TRBJ2-4 and V is TRBV4-2, with TRBD2 identical over 8 bases. Germline-derived CDR1 and CDR2 are LGHNA and YNFKEQ. This CDR3 region has 14 residues. Trimming removed 0 bases from V and 10 bases from J; junction bases left unmatched: 5. The CDR3 sequence: CASSQDQREGIQYF. The CDR3 DNA reads TGTGCCAGCAGCCAAGATCAACGGGAGGGGATTCAGTACTTC.

This sequence joins TRBV3-1 (or the pseudogene TRBV3-2) and TRBJ2-7; maybe TRBD1 (6 bases). V was cut by 4 bases and J by 0 bases, with 13 bases left in between. Per germline, CDR1 LGHDT and CDR2 YNNKEL (reference sequence). This CDR3 contains 15 residues. CDR3 DNA: TGTGCCAGCAGCCGAACAGGGTTCATCTCCTACGAGCAGTACTTC. Translating gives CASSRTGFISYEQYF.

The chain uses TRBV7-3 and TRBJ2-3; D is perhaps TRBD1 (6 bases). Trimming took 5 bases from V and 2 from J, leaving 8 bases between them. CDR1 and CDR2 from the germline V gene are SGHTA and FQGTGA. The CDR3 runs to 13 residues. CDR3 bases: TGTGCCAGCAGCCCAGGGGTCACAGATACGCAGTATTTT. This gives the protein CASSPGVTDTQYF.

The gene calls are TRBV27 and TRBJ1-5; a possible D gene is TRBD1 (6 bases). The CDR3 sequence is 15 residues long. The germline V gene has CDR1 MNHEY and CDR2 SMNVEV (reference sequence). V was clipped by 4 bases and J by 1 base, with 11 bases between them. The CDR3 sequence is CASSSRTDSNQPQHF. The CDR3 nucleotides are TGTGCCAGCAGTTCGAGGACAGACAGCAATCAGCCCCAGCATTTT.